These 30 T cell receptor beta chains came from one sample sequenced in a study of cytomegalovirus exposure and HLA in healthy donors. A multiplex PCR was run with 60 Vbeta primers and 13 Jbeta primers. Data came from immunoSEQ multiplex PCR; TCRdb stores just in-frame clones and leaves some out. The sample contains some 130,000 clones, around four fifths of which appear only once. Sequences were obtained from PBMCs. Receptors were obtained from a woman between 50 and 59 years old in good health and CMV-seropositive.

The chain recombines TRBV4-3 with TRBJ1-5; TRBD1 aligns across 9 bases. The V gene's germline CDR1 is LGHNA and CDR2 YSLEER. After removal of 4 bases from V and 3 bases from J, the junction contained 10 bases not matched to a gene. The CDR3 is 17 amino acids. CDR3 in DNA: TGCGCCAGCAGCCCGGGGACAGGGAGACCATACAATCAGCCCCAGCATTTT. This sequence encodes CASSPGTGRPYNQPQHF.

This clone was found once. The gene calls are TRBV19 and TRBJ2-2, with a possible D match to TRBD1 (6 bases). CDR3 size: 18 residues. CDR1 and CDR2 (germline): LNHDA, SQIVND (reference sequence). V was trimmed by 5 bases and J by 6 bases, leaving 25 bases between them. The CDR3 spells CASSGSLGARGRAGELFF. CDR3 coding DNA: TGTGCCAGTAGTGGATCCCTTGGGGCGAGGGGGAGAGCCGGGGAGCTGTTTTTT.

This chain joins TRBV28 and TRBJ1-1; possible D gene TRBD1, 6 bases. The germline CDR1 and CDR2 sequences are MDHEN and SYDVKM. CDR3 length: 16 residues. The germline V and J ends were trimmed by 5 bases and 1 base, with 17 bases remaining between them. CDR3 protein: CASSRLQGFGNTEAFF. CDR3 sequence (DNA): TGTGCCAGCAGTAGATTACAGGGATTTGGGAACACTGAAGCTTTCTTT.

The rearrangement links TRBV29-1 to TRBJ2-1; 12 bases match TRBD2. This CDR3 region has 17 residues. V was pared by 4 bases and J by 0 bases, with 7 bases of the junction left unmatched. The germline V gene has CDR1 SQVTM and CDR2 ANQGSEA. The CDR3 DNA sequence: TGCAGCGTTGTATCTCTAGCGGGAGGGAGCTCCTACAATGAGCAGTTCTTC. Its protein is CSVVSLAGGSSYNEQFF.

This clone was detected a few times. J is TRBJ1-1 and V is TRBV19; no reliable D call. The CDR3 totals 16 residues. V was cut by 6 bases and J by 0 bases, with 17 bases left in between. Germline V gene sequence: CDR1 LNHDA, CDR2 SQIVND (reference sequence). CDR3 nucleotides: TGTGCCAGTAGAATTACTCGCCGAGACATGAACACTGAAGCTTTCTTT. Translation gives CASRITRRDMNTEAFF. The full variable domain, completed using reference TRBV19 and TRBJ1-1, is DGGITQSPKYLFRKEGQNVTLSCEQNLNHDAMYWYRQDPGQGLRLIYYSQIVNDFQKGDIAEGYSVSREKKESFPLTVTSAQKNPTAFYLCASRITRRDMNTEAFFGQGTRLTVV.

This clone was seen only a few times. V is TRBV6-1 and J is TRBJ2-3; 7 bases map to TRBD2. The length of the CDR3 is 16 residues. Trimming at V came to 1 base and at J to 0 bases, leaving 4 bases not matched to a gene. The germline V gene encodes CDR1 MNHNS and CDR2 SASEGT. Here the CDR3 DNA reads TGTGCCAGCAGTGAAGGGCGGGAGTATAGCACAGATACGCAGTATTTT. Amino acids: CASSEGREYSTDTQYF.

This clone appeared a few times. CDR3 DNA: TGTGCCAGCAGCTCCAGGGGGAATGAGCAGTTCTTC. It is translated as CASSSRGNEQFF. This chain connects TRBV11-2 to TRBJ2-1, with TRBD1 matching over 7 bases. This CDR3 region has 12 residues. J gave up 7 bases and V 4 bases, and 1 base lay outside the gene matches. Germline V CDR1 and CDR2: SGHAT, FQNNGV.

For the CDR3, the DNA is TGCGCCAGCAGCTTGTCCGGCTCCTACAATGAGCAGTTCTTC. Amino acids: CASSLSGSYNEQFF. This chain joins TRBV5-1 and TRBJ2-1; D is unclear. Germline CDR1 is SGHRS and CDR2 is YFSETQ. V lost 1 base, J lost 0 bases, and 5 bases lay in between. This CDR3 has 14 residues.

V gene TRBV6-1 combines with J gene TRBJ1-3, with unresolved D. The CDR3 runs 13 residues. CDR1 is MNHNS, CDR2 SASEGT, per germline. Here the CDR3 reads CAPEGGTGNTIYF. The DNA for the CDR3 is TGTGCTCCGGAGGGAGGGACTGGAAACACCATATATTTT.

With respect to this clone: Other DNA sequences in this sample translate to the same CDR3. The V call is TRBV19, the J call TRBJ1-2; tentatively, D is TRBD1 (5 bases). Deletions cut 3 bases from V and 3 bases from J, with 8 bases between. The CDR3 consists of 13 residues. The germline gives CDR1 LNHDA, CDR2 SQIVND (reference sequence). This CDR3 is CASSIRGDYGYTF. CDR3 nucleotides: TGTGCCAGTAGTATCCGGGGGGACTATGGCTACACCTTC.

The rearrangement links TRBV28 to TRBJ2-7; TRBD2 aligns across 11 bases. The trim removed 7 bases at V and 0 bases at J, leaving 8 bases unmatched. Germline V lookup: CDR1 MDHEN, CDR2 SYDVKM. The CDR3 contains 16 residues. The CDR3 coding sequence is TGTGCCAGCACCAGATTTCTAGCGGGGGGCTCCTACGAGCAGTACTTC. It is translated as CASTRFLAGGSYEQYF.

The chain combines TRBV15 with TRBJ2-7; 7 bases match TRBD2. The CDR3 length is 17 residues. V shed 0 bases and J 2 bases; nucleotides not matched to a gene: 10. The germline V gene encodes CDR1 LNHNV and CDR2 YYDKDF (reference sequence). The CDR3 loop is CATSRDPGGRATYEQYF. CDR3 coding DNA: TGTGCCACCAGCAGAGACCCGGGAGGTCGGGCCACCTACGAGCAGTACTTC.

CDR3 amino acids: CASSRDWTYNEQFF. DNA of the CDR3: TGTGCCAGCAGCCGGGATTGGACCTACAATGAGCAGTTCTTC. The chain carries TRBV5-8 and TRBJ2-1, with a tentative D call TRBD2 (5 bases). CDR3 length: 14 residues. Germline V gives CDR1 SGHTS, CDR2 YDEGEE. V lost 4 bases, J lost 2 bases, and 10 bases lay in between.

This chain uses TRBV6-6 with TRBJ2-7, with 8 positions matching TRBD1. Germline assignment: CDR1 MNHNY and CDR2 SVGAGI (reference sequence). J lost 6 bases, V lost 2 bases, and 9 bases had no gene match. CDR3 length: 15 amino acids. For the CDR3, the DNA is TGTGCCAGCAGTTACCGAGGACAGGGTGGGGTCGAGCAGTACTTC. Translated, it gives CASSYRGQGGVEQYF.

The chain combines TRBV5-4 with TRBJ1-2; D is possibly TRBD1 (6 bases). There are 13 residues in the CDR3. The germline CDR1 and CDR2 sequences are SGHNT and YYREEE (reference sequence). V shed 4 bases and J shed 4 bases, with 11 bases lying between them. The CDR3 DNA follows: TGTGCCAGCAGCCGGACAGAAGCCTATGGCTACACCTTC. It yields the protein CASSRTEAYGYTF.

Turning to this clone: This same CDR3 is encoded by further DNA sequences in the sample. The V call is TRBV10-3, the J call TRBJ2-2; TRBD2 aligns across 9 bases. Germline CDR1 ENHRY, CDR2 SYGVKD. The CDR3 spans 13 residues. Unmatched junction bases numbered 3, after V lost 0 bases and J lost 13 bases. The DNA for the CDR3 is TGTGCCATCAGTGAGTCAGCGGGGGGCCTGCTGTTTTTT. Translating gives CAISESAGGLLFF.

The CDR3 DNA reads TGTGCCAGCAGCCTTAGGGAGTTGAACACTGAAGCTTTCTTT. The encoded protein is CASSLRELNTEAFF. The chain recombines TRBV7-9 with TRBJ1-1, with unresolved D. Trimming cost V 5 bases and J 0 bases, with 10 bases left between them. The germline CDR1 and CDR2 sequences are SEHNR and FQNEAQ (reference sequence). This CDR3 region has 14 residues.

The rearrangement uses TRBV6-1 and TRBJ2-1; D not resolved. V dropped 1 base and J dropped 2 bases, with 6 bases sitting between them. This CDR3 comprises 14 residues. CDR1 is MNHNS, CDR2 SASEGT, per germline. CDR3 amino acids: CASSEGYTYNEQFF. CDR3 nucleotides: TGTGCCAGCAGTGAAGGGTACACCTACAATGAGCAGTTCTTC.

The V gene is TRBV2, the J gene TRBJ2-7; TRBD2 matches 9 bases. J gave up 7 bases and V 2 bases, and 9 bases lay outside the gene matches. CDR1 is SNHLY, CDR2 FYNNEI, per germline. The CDR3 length is 15 residues. CDR3 coding DNA: TGTGCCAGCAGTGAAAGCGGCGGGGGGGCCGGGGAGCAGTACTTC. Its protein is CASSESGGGAGEQYF.

This clone was picked up one time. The chain joins TRBV13 to TRBJ2-7; 7 bases match TRBD1. The CDR3 consists of 15 residues. The V and J ends lost 6 bases and 5 bases, in that order; junction bases with no gene match: 13. The germline gives CDR1 PRHDT, CDR2 FYEKMQ (reference sequence). The CDR3 nucleotides are TGTGCCAGCAGGCCTGCTACGGGACAGAATCACGAGCAGTACTTC. This codes for CASRPATGQNHEQYF.

This chain uses TRBV2 with TRBJ2-1; 13 bases are shared with TRBD2. The CDR3 has 14 residues. The germline V gene encodes CDR1 SNHLY and CDR2 FYNNEI. J gave up 7 bases and V 8 bases, and 5 bases lay outside the gene matches. The CDR3 DNA reads TGTGCCAGCTGGGGACTAGCGGGATGGAATGAGCAGTTCTTC. Translated, it gives CASWGLAGWNEQFF.

The chain uses TRBV5-8 and TRBJ2-1; 13 bases match TRBD2. CDR1 and CDR2 (germline): SGHTS, YDEGEE. The V gene end was trimmed by 6 bases and the J gene end by 5 bases; junction bases not matched to a gene: 14. This CDR3 region has 18 residues. This CDR3 reads CASMWGGLAGNRNNEQFF. DNA for the CDR3: TGTGCCAGCATGTGGGGGGGACTAGCGGGAAACAGGAACAATGAGCAGTTCTTC.

This rearrangement joins TRBV5-6 to TRBJ1-2; 9 bases line up with TRBD1. Germline V lookup: CDR1 SGHDT, CDR2 YYEEEE. With 4 bases clipped from V and 10 bases from J, the junction kept 5 bases outside the gene matches. The CDR3 spans 12 residues. The CDR3 DNA reads TGTGCCAGCAGCATGGACAGGGGCACCTACACCTTC. As protein: CASSMDRGTYTF.

The chain employs TRBV5-6 and TRBJ2-3, with D tentatively TRBD2 (5 bases). CDR3 length equals 13 residues. V dropped 5 bases and J dropped 4 bases, with 11 bases sitting between them. Germline V gene lookup returns CDR1 SGHDT and CDR2 YYEEEE. The CDR3 loop reads CASSLDYPDTQYF. The CDR3 DNA sequence: TGTGCCAGCAGTCTCGACTACCCAGATACGCAGTATTTT.

This chain connects TRBV5-4 to TRBJ2-5; 11 bases fit TRBD2. CDR3 length equals 15 residues. V gave up 3 bases and J gave up 2 bases; unmatched junction bases: 3. Germline V gene data show CDR1 as SGHNT and CDR2 as YYREEE (reference sequence). As DNA, the CDR3 is TGTGCCAGCAGCTCGGGGACTAGCGGACAAGAGACCCAGTACTTC. Translation: CASSSGTSGQETQYF.

The chain joins TRBV7-3 to TRBJ2-3, with 7 bases matching TRBD1. Germline V CDR1 and CDR2: SGHTA, FQGTGA. The CDR3 extends over 13 amino acids. With 5 bases clipped from V and 6 bases from J, the junction kept 5 bases outside the gene matches. The CDR3 coding sequence is TGTGCCAGCAGCCGACAGGGTGGGGATACGCAGTATTTT. Protein sequence: CASSRQGGDTQYF.

This sequence joins TRBV2 and TRBJ1-6, with a weak D call TRBD1 (5 bases). The CDR3 is 16 amino acids. The germline CDR1 and CDR2 sequences are SNHLY and FYNNEI. V was cut by 3 bases and J by 7 bases, with 16 bases left in between. The CDR3 reads CASSDSPGAANSPLHF. The CDR3 DNA is TGTGCCAGCAGTGATAGCCCTGGGGCAGCGAATTCACCCCTCCACTTT.

This clone was detected once. The V gene is TRBV21-1, the J gene TRBJ2-7; the table calls TRBD2, which could not be checked here. TRBV21-1 is reported as a pseudogene. The CDR3 covers 13 residues. As DNA, the CDR3 is TGTGCCAGCAGTAACTGTCCAGGAGGCGAGCAGTACTTC. As protein: CASSNCPGGEQYF.

The genes are TRBV28 and TRBJ2-5, with D unclear. The J call may be mistaken, given a closer DNA end match to TRBJ2-7. The CDR3 covers 12 residues. Germline V gene lookup returns CDR1 MDHEN and CDR2 SYDVKM. The CDR3 reads CASSLRSYEQYF. The CDR3 coding sequence is TGTGCCAGCAGTTTACGCTCCTACGAGCAGTACTTC.

The chain carries TRBV9 and TRBJ1-6; D is unresolved. The CDR3 spans 16 residues. CDR1 is SGDLS, CDR2 YYNGEE, per germline. Trimming took off 0 bases at V and 3 bases at J, with 10 bases between the two ends. The CDR3 bases are TGTGCCAGCAGCGTAGGAGGGTTCGACTATAATTCACCCCTCCACTTT. It is translated as CASSVGGFDYNSPLHF.